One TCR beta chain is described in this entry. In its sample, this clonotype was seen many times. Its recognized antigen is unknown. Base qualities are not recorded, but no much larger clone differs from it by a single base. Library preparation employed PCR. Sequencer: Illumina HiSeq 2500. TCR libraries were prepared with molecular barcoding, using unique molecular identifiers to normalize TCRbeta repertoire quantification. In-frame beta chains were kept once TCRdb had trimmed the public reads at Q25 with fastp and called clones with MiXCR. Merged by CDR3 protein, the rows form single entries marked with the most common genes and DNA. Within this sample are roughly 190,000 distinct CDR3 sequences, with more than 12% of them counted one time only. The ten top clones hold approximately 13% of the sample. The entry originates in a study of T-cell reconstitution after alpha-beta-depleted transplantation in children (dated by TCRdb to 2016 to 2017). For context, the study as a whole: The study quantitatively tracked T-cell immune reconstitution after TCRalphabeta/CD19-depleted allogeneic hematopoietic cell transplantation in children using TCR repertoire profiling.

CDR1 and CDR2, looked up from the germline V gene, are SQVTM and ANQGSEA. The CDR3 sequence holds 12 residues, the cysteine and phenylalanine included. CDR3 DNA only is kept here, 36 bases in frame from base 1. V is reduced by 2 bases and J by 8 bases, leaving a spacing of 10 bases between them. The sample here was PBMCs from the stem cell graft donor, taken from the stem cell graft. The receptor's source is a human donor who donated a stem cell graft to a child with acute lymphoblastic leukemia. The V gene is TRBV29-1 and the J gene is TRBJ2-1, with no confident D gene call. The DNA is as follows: TGCAGCGTTGAACGCCAATTCCATGAGCAGTTCTTC. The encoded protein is CSVERQFHEQFF.